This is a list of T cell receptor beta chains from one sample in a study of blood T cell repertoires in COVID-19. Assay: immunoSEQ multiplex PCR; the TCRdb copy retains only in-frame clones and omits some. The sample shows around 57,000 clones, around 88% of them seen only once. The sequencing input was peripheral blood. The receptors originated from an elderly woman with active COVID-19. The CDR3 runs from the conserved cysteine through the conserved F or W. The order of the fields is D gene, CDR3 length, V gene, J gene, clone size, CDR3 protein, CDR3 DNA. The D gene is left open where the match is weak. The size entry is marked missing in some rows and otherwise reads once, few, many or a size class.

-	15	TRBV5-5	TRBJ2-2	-	CASSPPLTGTGELFF	TGTGCCAGCAGCCCCCCTCTGACGGGCACCGGGGAGCTGTTTTTT
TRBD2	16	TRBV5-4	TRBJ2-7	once	CASSRGSGGNSYEQYF	TGTGCCAGCTCCCGGGGTAGCGGGGGTAACTCCTACGAGCAGTACTTC
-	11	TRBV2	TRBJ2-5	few	CASRREETQYF	TGTGCCAGCAGGAGAGAGGAGACCCAGTACTTC
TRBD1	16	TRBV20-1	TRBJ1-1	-	CSASSLPTGANTEAFF	TGCAGTGCTAGTTCCCTCCCGACAGGGGCTAACACTGAAGCTTTCTTT
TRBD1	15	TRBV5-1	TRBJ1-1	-	CASSSSGTGWLGAFF	TGCGCCAGCAGCTCTTCCGGGACAGGGTGGCTAGGAGCTTTCTTT
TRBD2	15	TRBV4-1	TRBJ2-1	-	CASRRGGTTYNEQFF	TGCGCCAGCAGACGCGGGGGAACCACCTACAATGAGCAGTTCTTC
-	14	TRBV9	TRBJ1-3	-	CASSVASSGNTIYF	TGTGCCAGCAGCGTAGCTAGCTCTGGAAACACCATATATTTT
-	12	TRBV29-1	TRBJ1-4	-	CSVEADNEKLFF	TGCAGCGTTGAGGCGGATAATGAAAAACTGTTTTTT
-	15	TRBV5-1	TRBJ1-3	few	CASSLLGSGGNTIYF	TGCGCCAGCAGCTTGTTGGGGAGTGGAGGAAACACCATATATTTT
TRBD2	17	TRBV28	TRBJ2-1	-	CASSQGLAGDTYNEQFF	TGTGCCAGCAGTCAGGGACTAGCGGGGGACACCTACAATGAGCAGTTCTTC
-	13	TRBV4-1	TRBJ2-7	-	CASSQGGNWEQYF	TGCGCCAGCAGCCAAGGAGGGAATTGGGAGCAGTACTTC
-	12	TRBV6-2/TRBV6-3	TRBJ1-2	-	CASSYAGRGYTF	TGTGCCAGCAGTTACGCAGGGCGGGGCTACACCTTC
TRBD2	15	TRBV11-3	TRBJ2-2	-	CASSPGVAGPGELFF	TGTGCCAGCAGCCCGGGGGTAGCGGGGCCCGGGGAGCTGTTTTTT
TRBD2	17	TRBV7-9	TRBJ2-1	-	CASSSPSLADYRNEQFF	TGTGCCAGCAGCTCCCCTAGTCTAGCGGATTATAGAAATGAGCAGTTCTTC
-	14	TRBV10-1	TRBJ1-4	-	CASSESGEDEKLFF	TGCGCCAGCAGTGAGTCAGGGGAGGATGAAAAACTGTTTTTT
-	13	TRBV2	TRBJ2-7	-	CASSISQGSEQYF	TGTGCCAGCAGTATCTCCCAGGGATCCGAGCAGTACTTC
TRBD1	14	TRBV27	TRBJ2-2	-	CASLEQGMTGELFF	TGTGCCAGCCTGGAACAGGGGATGACCGGGGAGCTGTTTTTT
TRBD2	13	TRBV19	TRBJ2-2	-	CATREGPTGELFF	TGTGCCACACGGGAGGGTCCCACCGGGGAGCTGTTTTTT